This T cell receptor (beta chain) is drawn from a study of shared clonotypes between healthy human individuals. Notes on the study in general: The sharing of about 5% of naive CD4 clonotypes was seen across a few donors.

The CDR3 covers 18 residues. The V gene's germline CDR1 is LGHNA and CDR2 YNFKEQ. The ends lost 0 bases at V and 2 bases at J; junction bases unmatched: 12. Notes on this clone: Its antigen is undetermined.

This table comes from immunoSEQ multiplex PCR, and its TCRdb copy is limited to in-frame clones, with some not included. The table shows about 190,000 clones, with about 68% occurring only once. The receptor was isolated from a man between 25 and 39 years old in good health. Sequenced material: memory CD4+ T cells sorted from blood. Subset noted: CD45RA-negative fraction. The chain has TRBV4-2 and TRBJ1-2; 7 bases are shared with TRBD1. The CDR3 loop reads CASSQDSQGDTINYGYTF. In DNA, the CDR3 is TGTGCCAGCAGCCAAGATAGTCAGGGGGATACTATAAACTATGGCTACACCTTC.